This TCR beta chain was profiled in a study of vaccination and CD4 T cells after COVID-19. About the study: Convalescent donors totaled six males and four females, including two who were Hispanic.

Sample treatment: approximately nine-day PBMC culture with coronavirus spike peptide pools or control peptides (ViraFEST assay). This clonotype was seen more than once but under ten times. Its target is not known. Sequencing of the DNA from cultured CD4+ T cells was carried out with the Oncomine TCR Beta short-read assay. In this case, cultured CD4+ T cells provided the extracted genomic DNA. TCRdb itself ran the PCR reads through MiXCR, one entry per CDR3 protein. The sample has fewer than 20,000 distinct CDR3 sequences, around 55% seen once. CDR3 size: 12 residues. V gave up 4 bases and J gave up 5 bases, with 6 bases separating them. Per germline, CDR1 SNHLY and CDR2 FYNNEI.

The chain carries TRBV2 and TRBJ1-5; D is undetermined. The clonotype comes from a human donor with COVID-19. The sample in question was cultured CD4+ T cells from blood, obtained after SARS-CoV-2 vaccination. CDR3: CASSARDQPQHF. As DNA, the CDR3 is TGTGCCAGCAGTGCGAGGGATCAGCCCCAGCATTTT.